The 18 T cell receptor beta chains given below trace back to one sample, sequenced in a study of cytomegalovirus exposure and HLA in healthy donors. The PCR contained 60 Vbeta and 13 Jbeta primers. Clones were read by immunoSEQ multiplex PCR, and TCRdb kept only the in-frame ones, dropping some. The data show approximately 120,000 clones, roughly 77% seen once. Sample: PBMCs. These receptors were obtained from a woman aged 25 to 39 in good health and CMV-seronegative.

The rearrangement uses TRBV2 and TRBJ2-5, with D tentatively TRBD2 (5 bases). Deletions cut 2 bases from V and 5 bases from J, with 12 bases between. The CDR3 has 14 amino acids. In germline, CDR1 is SNHLY, CDR2 FYNNEI. The CDR3 loop reads CASSEHRLTETQYF. The CDR3 DNA reads TGTGCCAGCAGTGAACATAGACTAACCGAGACCCAGTACTTC.

This clone was seen a few times. CDR3 sequence: CASSFTSGGAGQFF. DNA for the CDR3: TGTGCCAGCAGCTTTACTAGCGGGGGGGCGGGGCAGTTCTTC. This chain uses TRBV11-2 with TRBJ2-1, with TRBD2 matching 13 bases. The CDR3 is 14 residues long. V was clipped by 3 bases and J by 12 bases; unmatched bases: 5. The germline V gene has CDR1 SGHAT and CDR2 FQNNGV. The variable domain in full, with the rest retrieved from reference TRBV11-2 and TRBJ2-1, is EAGVAQSPRYKIIEKRQSVAFWCNPISGHATLYWYQQILGQGPKLLIQFQNNGVVDDSQLPKDRFSAERLKGVDSTLKIQPAKLEDSAVYLCASSFTSGGAGQFFGPGTRLTVL.

The chain couples TRBV11-2 to TRBJ2-7, with 12 nucleotides matching TRBD2. The V gene's germline CDR1 is SGHAT and CDR2 FQNNGV. This CDR3 region has 15 residues. V shed 5 bases and J 4 bases; nucleotides not matched to a gene: 6. CDR3 in DNA: TGTGCCAGCAGCCAACTAGCGGGAGGCCAATACGAGCAGTACTTC. This gives the protein CASSQLAGGQYEQYF.

In regard to this clone: A junction end diverges from the germline sequence, so it may reflect a read error. This chain connects TRBV10-3 to TRBJ1-5, with 7 bases identical to TRBD1. The CDR3 totals 15 residues. In germline, CDR1 is ENHRY, CDR2 SYGVKD. The CDR3 sequence is CASGPTGDSSQPQHF. CDR3 DNA: TGTGCCAGCGGGCCTACAGGGGATAGCAGTCAGCCCCAGCATTTT.

V is TRBV30 and J is TRBJ2-2; D not certain. There are 13 residues in the CDR3. V lost 3 bases, J lost 1 base, and 6 bases lay in between. The germline V gene encodes CDR1 GTSNPN and CDR2 SVGIG (reference sequence). The CDR3, as DNA: TGTGCCTGGAGAACAGTGAACACCGGGGAGCTGTTTTTT. Translation: CAWRTVNTGELFF.

V is TRBV19 and J is TRBJ2-2, with 8 bases matching TRBD2. The CDR3 sequence is 17 residues long. J gave up 5 bases and V 3 bases, and 11 bases lay outside the gene matches. Germline CDR1 reads LNHDA; CDR2 reads SQIVND (reference sequence). Written as DNA, the CDR3 is TGTGCCAGTAGTATGCCCAGCGGGGGAGTAGGGACCGGGGAGCTGTTTTTT. This gives the protein CASSMPSGGVGTGELFF.

The chain combines TRBV5-1 with TRBJ1-1; D is ambiguous. This CDR3 has 14 amino acids. CDR1 SGHRS and CDR2 YFSETQ come from the germline V gene. Trimming shortened V by 5 bases and J by 0 bases, and 11 bases separated the two germline ends. This chain's CDR3 is CASRRGELNTEAFF. CDR3 DNA: TGCGCCAGCAGGCGGGGAGAACTGAACACTGAAGCTTTCTTT.

The CDR3 DNA reads as TGCAGCGTTGGAGGGGGGACTAGCGGGGGGCCTTACAATGAGCAGTTCTTC. Its translation: CSVGGGTSGGPYNEQFF. The chain recombines TRBV29-1 with TRBJ2-1; 15 bases fit TRBD2. With 4 bases clipped from V and 4 bases from J, the junction kept 8 bases outside the gene matches. The CDR3 totals 17 residues. Germline V lookup: CDR1 SQVTM, CDR2 ANQGSEA.

The chain carries TRBV10-3 and TRBJ2-3, with D maybe TRBD2 (5 bases). From germline, CDR1 is ENHRY and CDR2 SYGVKD. The CDR3 has 17 amino acids. V was trimmed by 5 bases and J by 1 base, leaving 19 bases between them. Written as DNA, the CDR3 is TGTGCCATCAGTAGTAGGACCGGAGGCCAGGGCACAGATACGCAGTATTTT. Residues: CAISSRTGGQGTDTQYF.

The rearrangement uses TRBV4-2 and TRBJ2-7, with 7 bases fitting TRBD2. Trimming at V came to 1 base and at J to 4 bases, leaving 10 bases not matched to a gene. Per germline, CDR1 LGHNA and CDR2 YNFKEQ. CDR3 length: 16 residues. CDR3 bases: TGTGCCAGCAGCCAAGCCCAGCGGGGAGCGGGGTACGAGCAGTACTTC. It translates to CASSQAQRGAGYEQYF.

The chain joins TRBV9 to TRBJ2-1; perhaps TRBD2 as D (5 bases). The CDR3 length is 16 residues. Looked up from germline, CDR1 is SGDLS and CDR2 is YYNGEE. Trimming cost V 4 bases and J 0 bases, with 14 bases left between them. The CDR3 spells CASSPGGRSSYNEQFF. DNA for the CDR3: TGTGCCAGCAGCCCAGGCGGGCGGAGCTCCTACAATGAGCAGTTCTTC.

The chain employs TRBV7-8 and TRBJ2-5; tentative D call: TRBD2 (6 bases). The CDR3 runs to 14 residues. The germline gives CDR1 SGHVS, CDR2 FQNEAQ. V lost 5 bases, J lost 1 base, and 11 bases lay in between. The CDR3 loop reads CASSLGTFQETQYF. Written as DNA, the CDR3 is TGTGCCAGCAGCCTCGGGACTTTCCAAGAGACCCAGTACTTC.

The J gene is TRBJ2-3, the V gene TRBV5-6; D perhaps matches TRBD1 (9 bases). Trimming stripped 6 bases from V and 3 bases from J, with 23 bases between. Per germline, CDR1 SGHDT and CDR2 YYEEEE. The CDR3 contains 17 residues. CDR3 sequence (DNA): TGTGCCAGCATCCCGGGGGGGGGACAGGGCAGAACAGATACGCAGTATTTT. This gives the protein CASIPGGGQGRTDTQYF.

V gene TRBV5-4 combines with J gene TRBJ1-1, with a tentative D call TRBD1 (6 bases). Between the trimmed V and J ends, which lost 1 base and 2 bases, there was a span of 12 bases. Germline V gene lookup returns CDR1 SGHNT and CDR2 YYREEE (reference sequence). The CDR3 spans 15 residues. CDR3 DNA: TGTGCCAGCAGCTTGTTCGGGGGGCCCAACACTGAAGCTTTCTTT. This encodes CASSLFGGPNTEAFF.

The chain recombines TRBV5-8 with TRBJ2-5; D might be TRBD1 (8 bases). Germline V gene data show CDR1 as SGHTS and CDR2 as YDEGEE. This CDR3 is built from 14 residues. V lost 2 bases to trimming and J lost 7 bases, with 15 bases between them. The DNA of the CDR3 is TGTGCCAGCAGCTTCGACAGGGGCGGGGGGACCCAGTACTTC. Its protein product is CASSFDRGGGTQYF. Combining the CDR3 with reference TRBV5-8 and TRBJ2-5 gives the whole variable domain EAGVTQSPTHLIKTRGQQATLRCSPISGHTSVYWYQQALGLGLQFLLWYDEGEERNRGNFPPRFSGRQFPNYSSELNVNALELEDSALYLCASSFDRGGGTQYFGPGTRLLVL.

V gene TRBV18 combines with J gene TRBJ1-1; perhaps TRBD1 as D (6 bases). Trimming took off 4 bases at V and 7 bases at J, with 16 bases between the two ends. The CDR3 extends over 14 amino acids. From germline, CDR1 is KGHSH and CDR2 LQKENI. The CDR3 region is CASSQRAGQNEAFF. The CDR3 DNA reads TGTGCCAGCTCACAACGGGCCGGACAGAATGAAGCTTTCTTT. The full variable domain, with the rest looked up from reference TRBV18 and TRBJ1-1, is NAGVMQNPRHLVRRRGQEARLRCSPMKGHSHVYWYRQLPEEGLKFMVYLQKENIIDESGMPKERFSAEFPKEGPSILRIQQVVRGDSAAYFCASSQRAGQNEAFFGQGTRLTVV.

The rearrangement joins TRBV7-9 to TRBJ1-1; tentative D call: TRBD1 (5 bases). V gave up 5 bases and J gave up 6 bases, with 13 bases separating them. The CDR3 runs 13 residues. Looked up from germline, CDR1 is SEHNR and CDR2 is FQNEAQ (reference sequence). CDR3 sequence: CASSPPGGAEAFF. Here the CDR3 DNA reads TGTGCCAGCAGCCCCCCGGGGGGAGCTGAAGCTTTCTTT.

V usage is TRBV11-3 and J usage is TRBJ1-1; 11 bases map to TRBD1. CDR3 length: 15 residues. CDR1 is SGHNT and CDR2 is YENEEA in the germline V gene. The J segment lost 4 bases and the V segment lost 5 bases, leaving 6 bases of the junction unmatched. CDR3 sequence reads: CASSPGGTGGTEAFF. In nucleotides, the CDR3 is TGTGCCAGCAGCCCAGGCGGGACAGGGGGCACTGAAGCTTTCTTT.